This is a list of T cell receptor beta chains from one sample in a study of blood T cell repertoires in COVID-19. The repertoire was sequenced with immunoSEQ multiplex PCR; TCRdb's copy has only in-frame clones and lacks some. The sample contains a few hundred thousand clones, about 83% of which appear only once. Source material: PBMCs or T cells enriched from blood (not recorded which). The origin of the receptors is a woman in her forties or fifties who had recovered from COVID-19. CDR3s include the opening cysteine and the closing phenylalanine or tryptophan. Fields, in order: J gene, V gene, CDR3 protein.

J gene: TRBJ2-7
V gene: TRBV4-1
CDR3 protein: CASSQPGGSYEQYF

J gene: TRBJ1-1
V gene: TRBV4-1
CDR3 protein: CASSQAPGQGADTEAFF

J gene: TRBJ1-1
V gene: TRBV27
CDR3 protein: CASSLGGGTEAFF

J gene: TRBJ1-2
V gene: TRBV5-1
CDR3 protein: CASSLVPLTGGRDGYTF

J gene: TRBJ1-1
V gene: TRBV25-1
CDR3 protein: CASSEFGGFTEAFF

J gene: TRBJ1-4
V gene: TRBV12-5
CDR3 protein: CASGSTGGEKLFF

J gene: TRBJ1-5
V gene: TRBV2
CDR3 protein: CASSAETGGSPQHF

J gene: TRBJ2-7
V gene: TRBV14
CDR3 protein: CASSQEVGGWNEQYF

J gene: TRBJ1-2
V gene: TRBV5-5
CDR3 protein: CASSSDFFDYGYTF

J gene: TRBJ1-5
V gene: TRBV6-5
CDR3 protein: CASSYEQDWDQPQHF

J gene: TRBJ1-6
V gene: TRBV11-2
CDR3 protein: CASSLGQGSGNSPLHF

J gene: TRBJ1-1
V gene: TRBV9
CDR3 protein: CASSARRQGQGTNTEAFF

J gene: TRBJ1-2
V gene: TRBV4-2
CDR3 protein: CASSQEQGANYGYTF

J gene: TRBJ1-2
V gene: TRBV7-9
CDR3 protein: CASSRVGGANGYTF

J gene: TRBJ1-5
V gene: TRBV7-9
CDR3 protein: CASSPQGLSSNQPQHF

J gene: TRBJ1-3
V gene: TRBV29-1
CDR3 protein: CSVTDGGNTIYF

J gene: TRBJ1-6
V gene: TRBV27
CDR3 protein: CASSSPGQGANTALHF

J gene: TRBJ2-3
V gene: TRBV7-2
CDR3 protein: CASSPPGLATDTQYF

J gene: TRBJ1-6
V gene: TRBV11-2
CDR3 protein: CASSPRDRGSSPLHF

J gene: TRBJ1-3
V gene: TRBV5-1
CDR3 protein: CASSLSAGNTIYF

J gene: TRBJ2-7
V gene: TRBV7-8
CDR3 protein: CASSPRVAGGPGEQYF

J gene: TRBJ1-1
V gene: TRBV6-5
CDR3 protein: CASSLQGAYTEAFF

J gene: TRBJ2-3
V gene: TRBV5-4
CDR3 protein: CASSPGHRGADTQYF

J gene: TRBJ1-2
V gene: TRBV5-1
CDR3 protein: CASSLGSNKPSFGYTF

J gene: TRBJ1-2
V gene: TRBV2
CDR3 protein: CASSEQNYGYTF

J gene: TRBJ1-6
V gene: TRBV28
CDR3 protein: CASSLFSAPLHF

J gene: TRBJ2-7
V gene: TRBV2
CDR3 protein: CASRGGILEQYF

J gene: TRBJ2-7
V gene: TRBV28
CDR3 protein: CASSSAPGQGSYEQYF